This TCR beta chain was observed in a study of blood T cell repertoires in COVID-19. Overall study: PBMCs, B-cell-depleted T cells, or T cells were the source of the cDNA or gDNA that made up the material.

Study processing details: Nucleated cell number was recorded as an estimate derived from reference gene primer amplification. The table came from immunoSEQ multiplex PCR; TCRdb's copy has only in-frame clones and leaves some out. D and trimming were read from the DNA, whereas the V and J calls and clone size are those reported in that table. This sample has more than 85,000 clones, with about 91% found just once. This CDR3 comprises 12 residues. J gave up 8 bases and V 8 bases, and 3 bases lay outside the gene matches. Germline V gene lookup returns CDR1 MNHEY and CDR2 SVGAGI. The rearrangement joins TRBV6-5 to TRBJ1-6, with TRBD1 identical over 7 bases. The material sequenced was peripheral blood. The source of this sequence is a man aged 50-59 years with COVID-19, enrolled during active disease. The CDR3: CASGQGDSPLHF. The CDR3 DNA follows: TGTGCCAGCGGGCAGGGGGATTCACCCCTCCACTTT.